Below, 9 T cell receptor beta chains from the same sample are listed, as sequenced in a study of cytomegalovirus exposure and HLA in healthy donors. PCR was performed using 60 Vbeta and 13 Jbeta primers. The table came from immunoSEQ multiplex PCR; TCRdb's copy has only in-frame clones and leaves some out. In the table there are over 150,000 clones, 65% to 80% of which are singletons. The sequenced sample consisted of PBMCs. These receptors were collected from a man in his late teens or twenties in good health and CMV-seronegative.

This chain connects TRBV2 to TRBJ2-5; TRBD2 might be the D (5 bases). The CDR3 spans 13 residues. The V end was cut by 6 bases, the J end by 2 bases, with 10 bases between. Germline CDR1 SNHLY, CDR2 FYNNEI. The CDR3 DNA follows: TGTGCCAGCAGAGCACTAGGACAAGAGACCCAGTACTTC. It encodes CASRALGQETQYF. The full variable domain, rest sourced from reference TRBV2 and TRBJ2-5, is EPEVTQTPSHQVTQMGQEVILRCVPISNHLYFYWYRQILGQKVEFLVSFYNNEISEKSEIFDDQFSVERPDGSNFTLKIRSTKLEDSAMYFCASRALGQETQYFGPGTRLLVL.

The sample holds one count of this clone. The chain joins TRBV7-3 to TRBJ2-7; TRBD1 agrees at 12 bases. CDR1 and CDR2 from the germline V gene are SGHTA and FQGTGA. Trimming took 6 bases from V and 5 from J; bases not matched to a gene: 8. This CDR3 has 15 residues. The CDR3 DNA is TGTGCCAGCAGTGCCGGGACAGGGGGCTTCAACGAGCAGTACTTC. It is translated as CASSAGTGGFNEQYF.

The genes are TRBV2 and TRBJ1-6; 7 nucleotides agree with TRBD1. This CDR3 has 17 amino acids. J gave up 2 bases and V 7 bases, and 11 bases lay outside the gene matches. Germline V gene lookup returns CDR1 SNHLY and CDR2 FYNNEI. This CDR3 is CASIPGPQGAYNSPLHF. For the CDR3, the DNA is TGTGCCAGCATCCCGGGTCCCCAGGGGGCCTATAATTCACCCCTCCACTTT.

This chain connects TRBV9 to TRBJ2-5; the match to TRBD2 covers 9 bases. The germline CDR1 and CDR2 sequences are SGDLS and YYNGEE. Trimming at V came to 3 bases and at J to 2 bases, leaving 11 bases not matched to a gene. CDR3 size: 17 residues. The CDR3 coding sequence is TGTGCCAGCAGCGCGAAAAGGGCGGGGGGGCTTCAAGAGACCCAGTACTTC. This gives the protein CASSAKRAGGLQETQYF.

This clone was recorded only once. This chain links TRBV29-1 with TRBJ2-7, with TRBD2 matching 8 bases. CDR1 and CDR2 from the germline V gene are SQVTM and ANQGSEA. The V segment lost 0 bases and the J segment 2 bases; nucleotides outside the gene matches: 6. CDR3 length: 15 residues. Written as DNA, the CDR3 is TGCAGCGTTGAAGATCAGTCGGGGGGGGCCTACGAGCAGTACTTC. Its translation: CSVEDQSGGAYEQYF.

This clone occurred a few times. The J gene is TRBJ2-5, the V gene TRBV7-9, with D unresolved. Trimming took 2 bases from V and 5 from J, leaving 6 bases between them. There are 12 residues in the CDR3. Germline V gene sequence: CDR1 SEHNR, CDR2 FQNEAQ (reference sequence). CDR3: CASSLTRETQYF. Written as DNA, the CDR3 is TGTGCCAGCAGCTTAACCCGGGAGACCCAGTACTTC.

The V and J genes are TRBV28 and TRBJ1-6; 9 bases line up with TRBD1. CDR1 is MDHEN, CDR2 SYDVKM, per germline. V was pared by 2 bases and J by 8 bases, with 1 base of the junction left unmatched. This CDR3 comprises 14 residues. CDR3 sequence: CASSLGDRDSPLHF. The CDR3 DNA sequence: TGTGCCAGCAGTTTAGGGGACAGGGATTCACCCCTCCACTTT.

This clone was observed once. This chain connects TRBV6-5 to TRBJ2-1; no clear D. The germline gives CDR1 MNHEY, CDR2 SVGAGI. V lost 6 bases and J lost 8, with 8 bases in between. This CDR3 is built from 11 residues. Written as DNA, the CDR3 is TGTGCCAGCAGCGAGATCCATGAGCAGTTCTTC. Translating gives CASSEIHEQFF.

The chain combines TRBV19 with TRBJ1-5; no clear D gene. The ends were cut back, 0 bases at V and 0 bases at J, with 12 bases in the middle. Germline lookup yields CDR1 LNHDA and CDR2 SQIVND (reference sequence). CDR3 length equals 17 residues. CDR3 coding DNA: TGTGCCAGTAGTATAGATCTATCCGGGTATAGCAATCAGCCCCAGCATTTT. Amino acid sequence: CASSIDLSGYSNQPQHF.